Listed below are T cell receptor beta chains from one sample, sequenced in a study of early T cells in non-severe SARS-CoV-2 infection. TCRdb itself ran the 5' RACE reads through MiXCR, one entry per CDR3 protein. Among tens of thousands of distinct CDR3 sequences listed, approximately 12% were seen once. The sequencing here drew on whole blood, taken at baseline. The receptors here all came from an adult who was a healthcare worker with PCR-confirmed SARS-CoV-2 infection or an uninfected control (not recorded which). CDR3s include the opening cysteine and the closing phenylalanine or tryptophan.

>TRBV5-1|TRBJ2-7|15
CASSLRQGAGNEQYF
>TRBV18|TRBJ1-3|17
CASSPLDRGSAGNTIYF
>TRBV2|TRBJ2-5|11
CASKREETQYF
>TRBV7-6|TRBJ2-1|15
CASSSGTGEYNEQFF
>TRBV12-3/TRBV12-4|TRBJ1-5|15
CASSVVGGGDQPQHF
>TRBV18|TRBJ2-1|15
CASSEAGVGYNEQFF
>TRBV9|TRBJ1-5|15
CASSFQDSGGQPQHF
>TRBV28|TRBJ2-7|14
CASSLSEATREQYF
>TRBV20-1|TRBJ1-5|12
CSARDDSPPQHF
>TRBV14|TRBJ1-2|13
CASSSIRNYGYTF
>TRBV28|TRBJ1-1|15
CASSFYRGRHTEAFF
>TRBV20-1|TRBJ2-1|15
CSLRGSGGVYNEQFF
>TRBV5-5|TRBJ1-5|13
CASSLVDRGDQHF
>TRBV12-5|TRBJ2-3|17
CASGLQMSSGATDTQYF
>TRBV7-2|TRBJ2-2|16
CASSASSGGAAGELFF
>TRBV15|TRBJ1-1|17
CATSVTLRTVSGTEAFF
>TRBV29-1|TRBJ2-2|14
CSVETLGGTGELFF
>TRBV20-1|TRBJ2-3|14
CSARTADRTDTQYF
>TRBV12-3/TRBV12-4|TRBJ2-3|16
CASSDRLAGLSDTQYF
>TRBV5-1|TRBJ2-5|15
CASSFTLGLQETQYF
>TRBV1|TRBJ2-3|16
CTSSQGTSGGADTQYF
>TRBV10-3|TRBJ2-3|12
CATWDGTDTQYF
>TRBV7-2|TRBJ1-3|17
CASSLIRGQGPGNTIYF
>TRBV29-1|TRBJ1-5|13
CSVGMVSNQPQHF
>TRBV11-2|TRBJ1-1|11
CASSLGQKAFF
>TRBV16|TRBJ2-2|14
CASIRDRFAGELFF
>TRBV6-2/TRBV6-3|TRBJ2-1|15
CASSLAVRGWNEQFF
>TRBV9|TRBJ2-3|12
CASSVNEPPQYF
>TRBV3-1|TRBJ2-2|14
CASSQDLVSGELFF
>TRBV9|TRBJ2-3|18
CASSVATSVAGATDTQYF
>TRBV20-1|TRBJ1-4|13
CSATGQPNEKLFF
>TRBV5-1|TRBJ2-1|16
CASSPVAGGGYNEQFF